The clone carrying this TCR beta chain was recorded many times. The source of the sample is a study of identical twins. Germline V lookup: CDR1 SGHTA, CDR2 FQGNSA. The CDR3 totals 14 residues. After removal of 3 bases from V and 6 bases from J, the junction contained 3 bases not matched to a gene. One entry per CDR3 protein, called by TCRdb with MiXCR from the 5' RACE reads. The sample yields 550,000 to 700,000 distinct CDR3 sequences, approximately 21% seen once. These data were likewise used in another study, on T cells expressing NK-cell markers. According to that study: Six donors carried dominant NKG2C+ clonotypes that made up roughly 1.0-7.5% of their CD8+ T cells.

The sample taken for sequencing was PBMCs. The source of this sequence is a woman younger than 35 in good health. The chain has TRBV7-2 and TRBJ2-3, with 10 bases that match TRBD2. CDR3 residues: CASSFEREGDTQYF. CDR3 DNA: TGTGCCAGCAGCTTCGAGCGGGAGGGGGATACGCAGTATTTT.